The TCR beta chain described here comes from a study of T cell repertoires in cytomegalovirus infection. Study details: Indications of both CMV infection and matching HLA type were provided by public TCR beta signatures. General study results and limits: Cumulative frequency of public TCR beta families picked out carriers of CMV plus the relevant HLA. The ex vivo response was dominated by HLA-C-restricted CMV-specific TCR beta clonotypes.

Trimming pared 5 bases from V and 6 bases from J, leaving 17 bases between. There are 14 residues in the CDR3. Per germline, CDR1 SGHVS and CDR2 FNYEAQ. TCRdb recomputed calls from the reads with MiXCR, one row per CDR3 protein. The repertoire holds roughly 640,000 distinct CDR3 sequences, with less than 25% as singletons. This clonotype showed up many times. Its target is unknown. The sequence was obtained from a human donor in good health (CMV status not recorded). Some clones in this sample may be carry-over from other donors' samples. What was sequenced was CD8+ T cells from PBMCs. This rearrangement joins TRBV7-6 to TRBJ2-7, with D perhaps matching TRBD2 (6 bases). Here the CDR3 DNA reads TGTGCCAGCAGCCCAGGAGGGAGAGGTGGCGAGCAGTACTTC. It specifies CASSPGGRGGEQYF.